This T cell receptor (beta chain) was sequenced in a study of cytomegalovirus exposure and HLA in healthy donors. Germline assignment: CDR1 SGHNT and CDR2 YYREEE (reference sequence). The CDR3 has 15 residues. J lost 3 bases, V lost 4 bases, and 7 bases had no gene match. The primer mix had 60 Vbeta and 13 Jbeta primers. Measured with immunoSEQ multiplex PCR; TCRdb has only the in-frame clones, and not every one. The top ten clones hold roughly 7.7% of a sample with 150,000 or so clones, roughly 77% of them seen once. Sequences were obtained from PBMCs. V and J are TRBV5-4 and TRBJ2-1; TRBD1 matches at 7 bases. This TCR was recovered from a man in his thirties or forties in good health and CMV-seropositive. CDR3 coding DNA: TGTGCCAGCAGCCCGGACAGGAGATTCTACAATGAGCAGTTCTTC. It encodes CASSPDRRFYNEQFF.